This T cell receptor beta chain stems from a study of human T cells and chemical hapten exposure. Study outcomes and limitations: Patch test score tracked positively with PT1 expanded TCR counts.

Time point noted: patch test 1, 2 weeks after DPC sensitization. Treatment of the sample: therapeutic diphenylcyclopropenone sensitization with weekly scalp DPC. TCRdb reprocessed the RACE reads with MiXCR, giving one entry per CDR3 protein. The table lists under 85,000 distinct CDR3 sequences, 10% of them singletons. This clonotype occurred many times. Its antigen is unidentified. Sequencing used whole blood, obtained in connection with sensitization to the hapten diphenylcyclopropenone (DPC). The TCR comes from a woman aged 45-59 years with alopecia areata. Some clones in this sample may be carry-over from other donors' samples.

CDR3 bases: TGTGCCAGCAGCTTCGGACTTACAACCAATGAGCAGTTCTTC. The encoded protein is CASSFGLTTNEQFF. The V and J genes are TRBV11-2 and TRBJ2-1; TRBD2 is a possible D gene (5 bases). Trimming removed 3 bases from V and 6 bases from J, with 12 bases in between. Germline loops: CDR1 SGHAT, CDR2 FQNNGV. This CDR3 contains 14 residues.